This T cell receptor beta chain was found in a study of metastatic and nonmetastatic thyroid tumors. Study at large: Repertoire comparison spanned blood and tumor or nodule tissue of malignant and benign thyroid patients. General observations from the study: TCR beta diversity was reportedly significantly higher in malignant thyroid tumors than benign nodules, in blood and tumor.

No treatment had been given to any patient before thyroid surgery. There are 17 residues in the CDR3. The V end lost 5 bases, the J end lost 4 bases, and 24 bases lay between the germline ends. Germline assignment: CDR1 MRHNA and CDR2 SNTAGT. Regarding this clone: Its antigen is not known.

Original data processing: Built for papillary thyroid cancer, a distant-metastasis classifier drew on CDR3 differences across clinicopathological groups. TCRdb re-called the PCR reads through MiXCR. The V and J calls and clone size come from TCRdb's table, not from the authors' own analysis. The repertoire has approximately 69,000 clones, about 14% of them found once; the top ten carry approximately 7%. The receptor comes from a male donor with papillary thyroid cancer or a benign thyroid nodule (not recorded which). Some clones in this sample may be carry-over from other donors' samples. V is TRBV6-4 and J is TRBJ2-7; the D call may be TRBD1 or TRBD2 (5 bases each). The sequenced sample consisted of blood. The CDR3 DNA follows: TGTGCCAGCAGTTGGGGGACCGTCGGGTACATGGGGTACGAGCAGTACTTC. It is translated as CASSWGTVGYMGYEQYF.